The rows below give T cell receptor beta chains drawn from one sample of a study of blood T cell repertoires in COVID-19. Here immunoSEQ multiplex PCR was the method, and the copy in TCRdb shows in-frame clones only, minus some. The repertoire has approximately 60,000 clones, 70% to 85% of them found once; the top ten carry around a sixth. Sequenced input: peripheral blood. These receptors all come from a man aged 65 to 85 with active COVID-19. Both conserved end residues are part of each CDR3. D genes are given only for firm matches. Only some rows state a clone size, as once, few, many or a class for expanded clones.

d_call clone_size j_call v_call cdr3_aa cdr3_nt
NA NA TRBJ1-1 TRBV7-9 CASSNWIGDTEAFF TGTGCCAGCAGCAATTGGATCGGGGACACTGAAGCTTTCTTT
TRBD2 few TRBJ2-1 TRBV19 CASSSTSGRRTGYNEQFF TGTGCCAGTAGTAGCACTAGCGGGAGACGAACGGGATACAATGAGCAGTTCTTC
NA NA TRBJ2-2 TRBV29-1 CSVGHHSTGELFF TGCAGCGTTGGACACCACTCGACCGGGGAGCTGTTTTTT
NA few TRBJ1-1 TRBV30 CAWEGLLNTEAFF TGTGCCTGGGAGGGGCTTTTGAACACTGAAGCTTTCTTT
TRBD2 NA TRBJ2-3 TRBV10-1 CASKGTETSGSTDTQYF TGCGCCAGCAAGGGGACGGAGACTAGCGGGAGCACAGATACGCAGTATTTT
TRBD2 NA TRBJ2-1 TRBV4-1 CASSQDPLAGATNEQFF TGCGCCAGCAGCCAAGATCCCCTCGCGGGAGCGACCAATGAGCAGTTCTTC
NA NA TRBJ1-2 TRBV5-4 CASSTDSSYGYTF TGTGCCAGCAGCACCGACAGTTCCTATGGCTACACCTTC
TRBD1 once TRBJ1-2 TRBV4-1 CASSQGSETGLDYGYTF TGCGCCAGCAGCCAAGGGTCGGAGACAGGGTTGGACTATGGCTACACCTTC
TRBD2 once TRBJ2-3 TRBV7-9 CASSRRAGPGADTQYF TGTGCCAGCAGCCGAAGAGCGGGACCAGGCGCAGATACGCAGTATTTT
NA NA TRBJ1-3 TRBV6-2/TRBV6-3 CASSYSKVVGLSGNTIYF TGTGCCAGCAGTTACTCGAAGGTCGTGGGCCTCTCTGGAAACACCATATATTTT
TRBD1 NA TRBJ1-2 TRBV27 CASSSNDRGTGYTF TGTGCCAGCAGTTCGAATGACAGGGGGACTGGCTACACCTTC
NA NA TRBJ1-1 TRBV12-3/TRBV12-4 CASSLSSTEAFF TGTGCCAGCAGTTTAAGTAGCACTGAAGCTTTCTTT
NA NA TRBJ2-7 TRBV7-3 CASSLRGLSYEQQYF TGTGCCAGCAGCTTAAGGGGCCTCTCCTACGAGCAGCAGTACTTC
NA NA TRBJ2-7 TRBV11-2 CASSASRGGYEQYF TGTGCCAGCAGCGCCTCTAGGGGGGGCTACGAGCAGTACTTC
NA NA TRBJ2-3 TRBV18 CASSFQGSTDTQYF TGTGCCAGCTCATTCCAGGGTAGCACAGATACGCAGTATTTT
NA NA TRBJ2-3 TRBV5-4 CASGRPRGAQYF TGTGCCAGCGGAAGACCTAGAGGCGCGCAGTATTTT
NA NA TRBJ2-5 TRBV4-2 CASSQGLGGTQYF TGTGCCAGCAGCCAGGGACTTGGCGGGACCCAGTACTTC
NA NA TRBJ2-5 TRBV2 CASAARVEGETQYF TGTGCCAGCGCTGCCAGGGTGGAGGGGGAGACCCAGTACTTC
TRBD1 few TRBJ1-5 TRBV19 CASYPGTGYNQPQHF TGTGCCAGTTATCCCGGGACAGGGTACAATCAGCCCCAGCATTTT
NA NA TRBJ1-4 TRBV4-3 CASSQDRGEKLFF TGCGCCAGCAGCCAAGATCGGGGGGAAAAACTGTTTTTT
NA medium-sized TRBJ1-4 TRBV4-3 CASSQDLANEKLFF TGCGCCAGCAGCCAGGACTTAGCTAATGAAAAACTGTTTTTT
NA NA TRBJ2-7 TRBV4-2 CASSQGLAIQSEQYF TGTGCCAGCAGCCAAGGCCTAGCGATACAAAGCGAGCAGTACTTC
NA NA TRBJ2-1 TRBV30 CAWSDRDYPYNEQFF TGTGCCTGGAGTGACAGGGACTACCCCTACAATGAGCAGTTCTTC
NA NA TRBJ2-1 TRBV7-3 CASSPTVSYNEQFF TGTGCCAGCAGCCCCACTGTATCCTACAATGAGCAGTTCTTC
NA NA TRBJ1-1 TRBV10-3 CAISESGGTEAFF TGTGCCATCAGTGAGTCAGGGGGAACTGAAGCTTTCTTT
TRBD2 NA TRBJ2-3 TRBV19 CASSMGGTSGSRSTDTQYF TGTGCCAGTAGTATGGGGGGAACTAGCGGGAGTCGAAGCACAGATACGCAGTATTTT
TRBD2 NA TRBJ2-1 TRBV5-1 CASSALAGGLYNEQFF TGCGCCAGCAGCGCCCTAGCGGGAGGACTATACAATGAGCAGTTCTTC
TRBD1 NA TRBJ2-1 TRBV7-9 CASSFSGQNNEQFF TGTGCCAGCAGCTTTTCGGGACAGAACAATGAGCAGTTCTTC
NA NA TRBJ2-4 TRBV6-2/TRBV6-3 CASSYSGGLAKNIQYF TGTGCCAGCAGTTACTCGGGTGGACTAGCCAAAAACATTCAGTACTTC
TRBD2 NA TRBJ2-1 TRBV10-2 CASSVLTSGSYNEQFF TGCGCCAGCAGTGTCTTGACTAGCGGGAGTTACAATGAGCAGTTCTTC
NA NA TRBJ1-6 TRBV30 CAWSFSQEGSSPLHF TGTGCCTGGAGCTTTAGCCAGGAGGGGAGCTCACCCCTCCACTTT
NA few TRBJ1-6 TRBV9 CASSVDWQDNSPLHF TGTGCCAGCAGCGTAGATTGGCAGGATAATTCACCCCTCCACTTT
TRBD1 few TRBJ1-1 TRBV6-5 CASSRGRTEAFF TGTGCCAGCAGCAGGGGGCGCACTGAAGCTTTCTTT
TRBD2 NA TRBJ2-3 TRBV30 CAWRGLAGDTDTQYF TGTGCCTGGAGGGGACTAGCGGGAGACACAGATACGCAGTATTTT
NA NA TRBJ2-2 TRBV7-9 CASSFVTGELFF TGTGCCAGCAGCTTCGTCACCGGGGAGCTGTTTTTT
NA NA TRBJ2-5 TRBV4-3 CASSPKWRETQYF TGCGCCAGCAGCCCCAAATGGAGGGAGACCCAGTACTTC
TRBD2 NA TRBJ2-3 TRBV24-1 CATSDPSGRTTDTQYF TGTGCCACCAGTGATCCTAGCGGGAGGACCACAGATACGCAGTATTTT
TRBD1 NA TRBJ1-1 TRBV6-2/TRBV6-3 CASSRDRGRKTEAFF TGTGCCAGCAGTCGGGACAGGGGGCGCAAAACTGAAGCTTTCTTT
NA NA TRBJ1-1 TRBV3-1/TRBV3-2 CASSPRDSGTEAFF TGTGCCAGCAGCCCCCGAGACTCGGGCACTGAAGCTTTCTTT
NA few TRBJ1-1 TRBV5-1 CASRDTGGATEAFF TGCGCCAGCAGGGACACAGGAGGGGCCACTGAAGCTTTCTTT
NA NA TRBJ2-7 TRBV4-3 CASSQDFAYEQYF TGCGCCAGCAGCCAAGATTTCGCGTACGAGCAGTACTTC
TRBD2 NA TRBJ2-1 TRBV27 CASRLAGAQYNEQFF TGTGCCAGCAGACTAGCGGGAGCCCAATACAATGAGCAGTTCTTC
NA once TRBJ1-2 TRBV5-6 CASRQGGRDYGYTF TGTGCCAGCCGCCAAGGGGGACGGGACTATGGCTACACCTTC
TRBD2 once TRBJ2-3 TRBV7-2 CASSLLSGRGGTDTQYF TGTGCCAGCAGCTTGTTGAGCGGGAGGGGTGGGACAGATACGCAGTATTTT
TRBD1 NA TRBJ1-3 TRBV7-2 CASSPGTGLSSGNTIYF TGTGCCAGCAGCCCCGGGACAGGACTGAGCTCTGGAAACACCATATATTTT
TRBD1 NA TRBJ1-2 TRBV6-4 CASSPQGASNMGYTF TGTGCCAGCAGCCCTCAGGGGGCGTCGAATATGGGCTACACCTTC
TRBD2 NA TRBJ2-7 TRBV27 CASRGLLAGIDEQYF TGTGCCAGCAGGGGTCTACTAGCGGGAATCGACGAGCAGTACTTC
TRBD1 once TRBJ2-5 TRBV15 CATSSMSGTGQETQYF TGTGCCACCAGCAGCATGTCCGGGACAGGGCAAGAGACCCAGTACTTC
TRBD1 NA TRBJ2-2 TRBV10-3 CAISDRGQVGELFF TGTGCCATCAGTGACAGGGGGCAGGTCGGGGAGCTGTTTTTT
NA NA TRBJ1-3 TRBV2 CASSESGGPRSGNTIYF TGTGCCAGCAGTGAAAGCGGGGGCCCACGCTCTGGAAACACCATATATTTT
TRBD1 NA TRBJ1-2 TRBV5-4 CASSPGQGANNYGYTF TGTGCCAGCAGCCCGGGACAGGGGGCTAACAACTATGGCTACACCTTC
TRBD1 NA TRBJ1-4 TRBV6-6 CASSYPGGVTNEKLFF TGTGCCAGCAGTTACCCAGGGGGCGTAACTAATGAAAAACTGTTTTTT
NA NA TRBJ2-1 TRBV11-2 CASSPASGTPNPVF TGTGCCAGCAGCCCTGCGTCCGGGACTCCTAATCCGGTCTTC
NA NA TRBJ2-5 TRBV6-5 CASIGTSQETQYF TGTGCCAGCATTGGGACATCTCAAGAGACCCAGTACTTC
NA NA TRBJ2-3 TRBV7-3 CASSSSPGLLSTDTQYF TGTGCCAGCAGCTCCTCTCCGGGACTCCTGAGCACAGATACGCAGTATTTT